In its sample, the clone carrying this TCR beta chain is medium-sized. The antigen remains undetermined. The entry originates in a study of neurological immune-mediated disorders. Study findings and constraints: The level of TCR clonal expansion was highest in patients with HTLV-1-associated myelopathy and lowest in multiple sclerosis, where it fell below the level seen in healthy controls. Across subjects, expanded clones had no CDR3 amino acid sequences in common, pointing to private repertoires in all groups.

Each TCR transcript was tagged with a 10-nucleotide random UMI during 5'RACE. Via MiXCR, TCRdb re-called the 5' RACE reads, giving one row per CDR3 protein. The table records about 18,000 distinct CDR3 sequences, around 15% of them present only once. The T cells used for sorted libraries numbered about a million, either CD4+ or CD8+. This clonotype was obtained from a woman aged 60-75 years with HTLV-1-associated myelopathy (HAM/TSP). Sequencing was carried out using CD4+ T cells from blood.

Here the CDR3 reads CSAPEMGAQETQYF. The DNA for the CDR3 is TGCAGTGCTCCAGAAATGGGAGCACAAGAGACCCAGTACTTC. The rearrangement uses TRBV20-1 and TRBJ2-5; perhaps TRBD2 as D (5 bases). The germline gives CDR1 DFQATT, CDR2 SNEGSKA (reference sequence). This CDR3 is built from 14 residues. With 5 bases removed from V and 2 bases from J, the gap between germline ends came to 15 bases.